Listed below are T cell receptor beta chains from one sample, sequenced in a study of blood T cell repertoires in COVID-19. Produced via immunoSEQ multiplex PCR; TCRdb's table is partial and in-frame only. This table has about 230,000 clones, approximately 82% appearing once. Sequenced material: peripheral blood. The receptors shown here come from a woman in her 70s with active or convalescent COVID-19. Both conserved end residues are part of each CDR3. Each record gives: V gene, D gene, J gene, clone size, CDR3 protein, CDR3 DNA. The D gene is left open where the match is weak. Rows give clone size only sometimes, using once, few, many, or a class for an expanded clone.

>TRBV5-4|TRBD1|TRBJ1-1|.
CASRGQGRPEAFF
TGTGCCAGCCGGGGACAGGGGAGGCCTGAAGCTTTCTTT
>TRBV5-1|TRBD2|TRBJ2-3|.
CASSPGTSVETQYF
TGCGCCAGCAGCCCCGGGACTAGCGTGGAAACGCAGTATTTT
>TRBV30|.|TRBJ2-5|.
CAWGLAKETQYF
TGTGCCTGGGGTCTAGCGAAAGAGACCCAGTACTTC
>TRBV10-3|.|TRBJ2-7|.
CAISDRLEDEQYF
TGTGCCATCAGTGACAGGCTGGAGGACGAGCAGTACTTC
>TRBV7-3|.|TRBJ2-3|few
CASSLGVREHTQYF
TGTGCCAGCAGCTTAGGCGTGCGGGAACATACGCAGTATTTT
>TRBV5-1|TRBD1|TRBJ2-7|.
CASSLLAGGYYEQYF
TGCGCCAGCAGCTTGTTGGCAGGGGGTTACTACGAGCAGTACTTC
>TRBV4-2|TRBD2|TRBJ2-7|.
CASSRGGTEPYEQYF
TGTGCCAGCAGCCGCGGGGGGACGGAGCCCTACGAGCAGTACTTC
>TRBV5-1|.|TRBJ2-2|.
CASSRGQHTGELFF
TGCGCCAGCAGCCGGGGACAACACACCGGGGAGCTGTTTTTT
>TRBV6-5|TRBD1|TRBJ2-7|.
CASRRTGTTYEQYF
TGTGCCAGCAGAAGGACAGGGACAACCTACGAGCAGTACTTC
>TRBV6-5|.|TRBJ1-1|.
CAIWRGRATEAFF
TGTGCCATCTGGCGGGGGCGAGCCACTGAAGCTTTCTTT
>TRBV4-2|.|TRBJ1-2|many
CASSQERQGYGYTF
TGTGCCAGCAGCCAAGAGCGGCAGGGCTATGGCTACACCTTC
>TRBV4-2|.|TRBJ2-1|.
CASSQSQIARSFDEQFF
TGTGCCAGCAGCCAATCCCAAATAGCGAGGAGCTTTGATGAGCAGTTCTTC
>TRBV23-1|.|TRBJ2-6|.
CASTRGANVLTF
TGCGCCAGCACTAGGGGGGCCAACGTCCTGACTTTC
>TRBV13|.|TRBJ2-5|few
CASSLGSFQETQYF
TGTGCCAGCAGCTTAGGGTCCTTCCAAGAGACCCAGTACTTC
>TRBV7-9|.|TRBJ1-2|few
CASSLEAGVSGYTF
TGTGCCAGCAGCTTAGAGGCAGGGGTATCTGGCTACACCTTC
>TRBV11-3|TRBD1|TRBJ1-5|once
CASRDRGRGGNQPQHF
TGTGCCAGTCGGGACAGGGGGCGCGGTGGCAATCAGCCCCAGCATTTT
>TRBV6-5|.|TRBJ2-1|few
CASRGTWVPNEQFF
TGTGCCAGCAGAGGGACTTGGGTACCGAATGAGCAGTTCTTC